Below, 10 T cell receptor beta chains from the same sample are listed, as sequenced in a study of T-cell reconstitution after alpha-beta-depleted transplantation in children. The TCRbeta library was prepared with unique molecular identifiers. TCRdb passed the PCR reads through MiXCR, listing each CDR3 protein once. Of 500,000 to 600,000 distinct CDR3 sequences detected, 25% to 30% appear once; the ten largest clones hold about a third. The sequencing used PBMCs, collected before TCRalphabeta/CD19-depleted stem cell transplant. These receptors were taken from a boy in the first two years of life with Wiskott-Aldrich syndrome, due to receive a stem cell transplant.

V is TRBV3-1 and J is TRBJ2-1, with TRBD2 as a possible D gene (6 bases). This CDR3 is built from 15 residues. Germline assignment: CDR1 LGHDT and CDR2 YNNKEL (reference sequence). The V and J ends lost 4 bases and 4 bases respectively, with 14 bases between them. In DNA, the CDR3 is TGTGCCAGCAGCCCTGGGGCTGGGGGGTACAATGAGCAGTTCTTC. Translation gives CASSPGAGGYNEQFF.

The V and J genes are TRBV5-1 and TRBJ2-3; D is perhaps TRBD1 (5 bases). Germline values: CDR1 SGHRS, CDR2 YFSETQ. The CDR3 is 16 residues long. Deletions cut 0 bases from V and 1 base from J, with 12 bases between. The CDR3 reads CASSLDLGAGTDTQYF. The DNA for the CDR3 is TGCGCCAGCAGCTTGGATCTAGGGGCGGGCACAGATACGCAGTATTTT.

A few counts support this clonotype. V gene TRBV6-1 combines with J gene TRBJ1-6, with D uncertain. V lost 5 bases, J lost 5 bases, and 19 bases lay in between. The germline gives CDR1 MNHNS, CDR2 SASEGT. CDR3 length equals 17 residues. The CDR3 nucleotides are TGTGCCAGCAGTCGGCGGGTGCGCGGCAGAGATAATTCACCCCTCCACTTT. This gives the protein CASSRRVRGRDNSPLHF.

The chain joins TRBV29-1 to TRBJ2-1; the D call may be TRBD1 or TRBD2 (5 bases each). CDR1 SQVTM and CDR2 ANQGSEA come from the germline V gene. This CDR3 comprises 17 residues. Trimming stripped 1 base from V and 1 base from J, with 17 bases between. CDR3 residues: CSVEGGPGPSSYNEQFF. CDR3 sequence (DNA): TGCAGCGTTGAAGGGGGACCGGGACCCTCGTCCTACAATGAGCAGTTCTTC.

The J gene is TRBJ1-5, the V gene TRBV6-5, with D maybe TRBD1 (6 bases). The CDR3 spans 13 residues. The V end lost 4 bases, the J end lost 7 bases, and 11 bases lay between the germline ends. Germline CDR1 is MNHEY and CDR2 is SVGAGI. The CDR3 sequence is CASSSHRVQPQHF. DNA for the CDR3: TGTGCCAGCAGTTCACACAGGGTACAGCCCCAGCATTTT.

This chain links TRBV3-1 with TRBJ2-7; D is perhaps TRBD2 (5 bases). Trimming stripped 5 bases from V and 2 bases from J, with 7 bases between. Germline CDR1 reads LGHDT; CDR2 reads YNNKEL (reference sequence). The CDR3 length is 12 residues. The CDR3 DNA reads as TGTGCCAGCAGCTTCGGGACCTACGAGCAGTACTTC. Its protein is CASSFGTYEQYF.

This chain joins TRBV3-1 and TRBJ1-2, with D tentatively TRBD1 (6 bases). The CDR3 length is 14 residues. V lost 4 bases and J 6 bases, leaving 15 bases between the germline ends. Germline V gene sequence: CDR1 LGHDT, CDR2 YNNKEL (reference sequence). CDR3 bases: TGTGCCAGCAGCCTGCAGGGGTTGGAAGATGGCTACACCTTC. This encodes CASSLQGLEDGYTF.

This clonotype appeared a few times. This chain links TRBV2 with TRBJ2-5; D might be TRBD2 (5 bases). Germline V gene data show CDR1 as SNHLY and CDR2 as FYNNEI. Deletions cut 8 bases from V and 5 bases from J, with 9 bases between. The CDR3 spans 11 residues. DNA for the CDR3: TGTGCCAGCGGATCGGGGGAGACCCAGTACTTC. The encoded protein is CASGSGETQYF.

The chain recombines TRBV9 with TRBJ2-5; D possibly corresponds to TRBD1 (6 bases). The CDR3 totals 15 residues. Germline CDR1 and CDR2: SGDLS and YYNGEE. V was clipped by 3 bases and J by 5 bases, with 17 bases between them. The CDR3 DNA reads TGTGCCAGCAGCGGCAACCGGGACACATTGGAGACCCAGTACTTC. Protein product: CASSGNRDTLETQYF.

This rearrangement joins TRBV20-1 to TRBJ2-7; 7 nucleotides line up with TRBD1. The CDR3 spans 13 residues. With 6 bases clipped from V and 10 bases from J, the junction kept 15 bases outside the gene matches. Per germline, CDR1 DFQATT and CDR2 SNEGSKA (reference sequence). For the CDR3, the DNA is TGCAGTGCCACAAGGGACAGTTTGGGCGATCAGTACTTC. As protein: CSATRDSLGDQYF.